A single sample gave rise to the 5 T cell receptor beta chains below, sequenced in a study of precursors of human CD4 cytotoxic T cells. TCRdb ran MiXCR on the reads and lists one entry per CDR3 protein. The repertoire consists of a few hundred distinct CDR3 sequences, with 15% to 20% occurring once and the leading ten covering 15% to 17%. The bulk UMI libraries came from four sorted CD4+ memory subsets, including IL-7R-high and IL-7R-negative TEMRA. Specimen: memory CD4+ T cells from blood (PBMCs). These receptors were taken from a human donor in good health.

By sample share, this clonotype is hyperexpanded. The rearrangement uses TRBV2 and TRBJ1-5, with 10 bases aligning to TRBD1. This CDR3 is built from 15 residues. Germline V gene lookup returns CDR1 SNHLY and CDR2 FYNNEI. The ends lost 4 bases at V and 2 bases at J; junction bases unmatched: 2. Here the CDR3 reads CASSGGTGGNQPQHF. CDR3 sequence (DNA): TGTGCCAGCAGTGGCGGGACAGGGGGCAATCAGCCCCAGCATTTT.

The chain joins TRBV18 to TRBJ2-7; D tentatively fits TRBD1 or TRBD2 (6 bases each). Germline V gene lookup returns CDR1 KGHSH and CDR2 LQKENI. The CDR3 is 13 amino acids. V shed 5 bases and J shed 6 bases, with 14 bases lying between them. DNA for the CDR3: TGTGCCAGCTCATCGCGGGACACGGGCGAGCAGTACTTC. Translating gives CASSSRDTGEQYF.

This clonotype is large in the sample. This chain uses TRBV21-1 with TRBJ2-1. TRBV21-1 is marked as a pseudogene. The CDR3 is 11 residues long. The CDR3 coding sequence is TGTGCCAGCAGCAAACCCCATAGTCAGTCCTTC. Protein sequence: CASSKPHSQSF.

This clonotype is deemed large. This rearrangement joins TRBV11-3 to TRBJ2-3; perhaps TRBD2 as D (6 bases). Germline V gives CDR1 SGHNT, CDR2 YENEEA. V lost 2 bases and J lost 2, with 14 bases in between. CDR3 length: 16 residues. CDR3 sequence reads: CASSLTPSAHTDTQYF. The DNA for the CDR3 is TGTGCCAGCAGCTTAACTCCTAGCGCCCACACAGATACGCAGTATTTT.

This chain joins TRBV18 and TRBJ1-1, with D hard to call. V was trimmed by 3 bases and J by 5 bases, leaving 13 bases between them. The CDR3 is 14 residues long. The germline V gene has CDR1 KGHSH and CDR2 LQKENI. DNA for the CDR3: TGTGCCAGCTCACCCTCGGGTGGGAGTACTGAAGCTTTCTTT. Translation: CASSPSGGSTEAFF.